The TCR beta chain described here comes from a study of CD8+ T cells in alopecia areata. Extracted RNA was reverse transcribed, and the resulting cDNA served as sequencing template. Clones were sequenced by immunoSEQ multiplex PCR, and TCRdb holds only the in-frame ones, with some missing. Among around 200,000 clones listed, 45% to 65% were seen once. Germline lookup yields CDR1 GTSNPN and CDR2 SVGIG (reference sequence). This CDR3 has 15 residues. V gave up 0 bases and J gave up 3 bases, with 14 bases separating them. The treatment: oral pan-JAK inhibitor, 5-10 mg twice daily. V usage is TRBV30 and J usage is TRBJ1-2, with D perhaps TRBD1 (5 bases). The TCR originated in a human donor with alopecia areata. Sequenced material: CD4+ T cells sorted from blood, taken at week 4, from a patient treated with tofacitinib. The CDR3 reads CAWSVRQRGDYGYTF. Here the CDR3 DNA reads TGTGCCTGGAGTGTACGCCAGCGGGGGGACTATGGCTACACCTTC.